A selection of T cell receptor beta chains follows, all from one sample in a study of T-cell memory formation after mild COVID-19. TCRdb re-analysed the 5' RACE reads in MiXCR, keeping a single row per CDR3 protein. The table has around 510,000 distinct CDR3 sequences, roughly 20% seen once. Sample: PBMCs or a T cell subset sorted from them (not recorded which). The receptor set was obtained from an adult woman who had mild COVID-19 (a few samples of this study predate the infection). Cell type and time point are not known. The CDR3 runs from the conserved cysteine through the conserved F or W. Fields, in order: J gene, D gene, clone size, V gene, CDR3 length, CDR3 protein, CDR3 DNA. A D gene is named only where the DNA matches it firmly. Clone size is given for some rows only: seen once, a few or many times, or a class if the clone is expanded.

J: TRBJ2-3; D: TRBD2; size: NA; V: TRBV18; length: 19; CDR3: CASSPIIIAGKTSTDTQYF; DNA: TGTGCCAGCTCACCTATTATCATAGCGGGAAAGACTAGCACAGATACGCAGTATTTT
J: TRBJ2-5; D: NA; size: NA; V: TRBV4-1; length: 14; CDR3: CASSQGPKPVTQYF; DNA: TGCGCCAGCAGCCAAGGGCCCAAACCAGTGACCCAGTACTTC
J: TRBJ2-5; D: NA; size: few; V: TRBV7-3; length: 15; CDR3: CASSSPGTRQETQYF; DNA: TGTGCCAGCAGCTCCCCCGGGACAAGGCAAGAGACCCAGTACTTC
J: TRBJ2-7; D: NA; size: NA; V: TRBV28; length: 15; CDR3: CASSLLQGPNYEQYF; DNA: TGTGCCAGCAGTTTACTCCAGGGACCAAACTACGAGCAGTACTTC
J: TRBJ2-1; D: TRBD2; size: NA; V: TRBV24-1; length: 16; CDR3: CATSDLSSGSLNEQFF; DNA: TGTGCCACCAGTGATTTGTCTAGCGGGAGTCTGAATGAGCAGTTCTTC
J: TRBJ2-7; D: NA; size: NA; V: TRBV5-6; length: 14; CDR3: CASSLETSSGEQYF; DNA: TGTGCCAGCAGCTTGGAGACTTCCTCGGGAGAGCAGTACTTC
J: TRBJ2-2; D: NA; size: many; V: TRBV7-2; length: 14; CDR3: CASSLGGYTGELFF; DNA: TGTGCCAGCAGCTTAGGAGGTTACACCGGGGAGCTGTTTTTT
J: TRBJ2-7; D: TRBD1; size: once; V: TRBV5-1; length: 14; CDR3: CASSPDRATSEQYF; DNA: TGCGCCAGCAGCCCCGACAGGGCTACAAGCGAGCAGTACTTC
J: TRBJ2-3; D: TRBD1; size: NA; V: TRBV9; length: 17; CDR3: CASSASGTGGWTDTQYF; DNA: TGTGCCAGCAGCGCCTCCGGGACAGGGGGCTGGACAGATACGCAGTATTTT
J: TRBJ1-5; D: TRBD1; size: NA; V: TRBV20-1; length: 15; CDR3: CSAREGQISNQPQHF; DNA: TGCAGTGCTAGAGAGGGACAGATTAGCAATCAGCCCCAGCATTTT
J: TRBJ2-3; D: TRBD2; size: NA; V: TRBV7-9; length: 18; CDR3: CASSSGTSGGQHTDTQYF; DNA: TGTGCCAGCAGCTCAGGGACTAGCGGGGGGCAACACACAGATACGCAGTATTTT
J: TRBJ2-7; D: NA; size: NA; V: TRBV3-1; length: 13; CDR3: CASSPGLRREQYF; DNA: TGTGCCAGCAGCCCCGGACTTCGGCGCGAGCAGTACTTC
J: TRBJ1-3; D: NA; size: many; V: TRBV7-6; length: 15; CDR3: CASSADGTSGNTIYF; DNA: TGTGCCAGCAGCGCGGACGGTACCTCTGGAAACACCATATATTTT
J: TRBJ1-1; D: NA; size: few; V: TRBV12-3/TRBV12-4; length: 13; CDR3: CASSPREGGEAFF; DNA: TGTGCCAGCAGTCCCCGGGAAGGCGGCGAAGCTTTCTTT
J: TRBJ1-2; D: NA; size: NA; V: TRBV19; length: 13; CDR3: CASTLGGIDGYTF; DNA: TGTGCCAGTACCTTAGGGGGGATCGATGGCTACACCTTC
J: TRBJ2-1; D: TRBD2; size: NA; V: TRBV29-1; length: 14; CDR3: CSAGTSGSINEQFF; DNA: TGCAGCGCCGGGACTAGCGGGAGTATAAATGAGCAGTTCTTC
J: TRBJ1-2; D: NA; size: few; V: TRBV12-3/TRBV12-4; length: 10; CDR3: CASTPDRYTF; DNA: TGTGCCAGCACACCAGACAGATACACCTTC
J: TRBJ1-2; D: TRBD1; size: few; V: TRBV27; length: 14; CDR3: CASSSEQGDYGYTF; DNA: TGTGCCAGCAGTTCAGAACAGGGGGACTATGGCTACACCTTC
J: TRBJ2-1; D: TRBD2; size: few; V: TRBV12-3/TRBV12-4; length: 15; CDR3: CASSLGRGGYNEQFF; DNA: TGTGCCAGCAGTTTAGGGCGGGGGGGCTACAATGAGCAGTTCTTC
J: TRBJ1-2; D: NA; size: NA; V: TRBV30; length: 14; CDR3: CAWRGGGILSGYTF; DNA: TGTGCCTGGAGGGGGGGCGGGATTCTAAGTGGCTACACCTTC
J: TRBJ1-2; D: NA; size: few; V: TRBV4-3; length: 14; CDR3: CASSQTGKRGGYTF; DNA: TGCGCCAGCAGCCAGACCGGGAAGCGGGGTGGCTACACCTTC
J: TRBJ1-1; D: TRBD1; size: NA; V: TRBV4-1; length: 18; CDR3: CASSQGDGQGLMNTEAFF; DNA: TGCGCCAGCAGCCAAGGTGACGGACAGGGCTTAATGAACACTGAAGCTTTCTTT
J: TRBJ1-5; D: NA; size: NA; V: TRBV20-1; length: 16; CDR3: CSAGRAGVRGNQPQHF; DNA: TGCAGTGCGGGTCGAGCGGGCGTAAGGGGCAATCAGCCCCAGCATTTT
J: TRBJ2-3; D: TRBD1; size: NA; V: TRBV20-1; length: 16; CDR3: CSARDPGRGSTDTQYF; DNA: TGCAGTGCTAGAGATCCTGGCAGGGGGAGCACAGATACGCAGTATTTT
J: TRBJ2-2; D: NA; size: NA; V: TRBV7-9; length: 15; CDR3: CASSAGTLMSGELFF; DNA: TGTGCCAGCAGCGCAGGGACCCTCATGAGCGGGGAGCTGTTTTTT
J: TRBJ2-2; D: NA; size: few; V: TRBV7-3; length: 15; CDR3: CASRRVATNTGELFF; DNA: TGTGCCAGCAGGAGGGTAGCGACGAACACCGGGGAGCTGTTTTTT
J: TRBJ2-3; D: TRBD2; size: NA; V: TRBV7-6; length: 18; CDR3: CASSLDPSGRAFGDTQYF; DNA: TGTGCCAGCAGCTTAGACCCTAGCGGGAGGGCCTTTGGAGATACGCAGTATTTT
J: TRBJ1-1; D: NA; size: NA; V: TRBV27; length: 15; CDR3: CASSLLKPGGTEAFF; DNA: TGTGCCAGCAGTTTACTTAAACCCGGGGGCACTGAAGCTTTCTTT
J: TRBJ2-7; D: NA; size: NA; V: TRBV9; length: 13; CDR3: CASSGHPPYEQYF; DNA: TGTGCCAGCAGTGGCCACCCCCCCTACGAGCAGTACTTC
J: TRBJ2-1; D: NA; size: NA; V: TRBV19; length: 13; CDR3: CASSIPIYNEQFF; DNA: TGTGCCAGTAGTATACCCATTTACAATGAGCAGTTCTTC
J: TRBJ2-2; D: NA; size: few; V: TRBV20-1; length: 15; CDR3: CSARGTAAFTGELFF; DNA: TGCAGTGCTAGAGGAACGGCCGCCTTCACCGGGGAGCTGTTTTTT
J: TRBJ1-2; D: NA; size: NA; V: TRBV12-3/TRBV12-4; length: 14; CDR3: CASSSRRDRMGYTF; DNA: TGTGCCAGCAGTTCTCGACGAGACAGGATGGGCTACACCTTC
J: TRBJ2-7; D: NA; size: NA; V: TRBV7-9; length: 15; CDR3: CASSLPFRDTGEQYF; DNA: TGTGCCAGCAGCTTACCCTTCCGGGACACAGGGGAGCAGTACTTC
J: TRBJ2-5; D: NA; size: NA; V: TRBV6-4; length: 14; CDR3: CASSDTASDETQYF; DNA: TGTGCCAGCAGTGATACGGCTAGCGATGAGACCCAGTACTTC
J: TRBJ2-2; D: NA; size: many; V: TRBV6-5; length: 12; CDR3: CASSYYTGELFF; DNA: TGTGCCAGCAGTTACTACACCGGGGAGCTGTTTTTT
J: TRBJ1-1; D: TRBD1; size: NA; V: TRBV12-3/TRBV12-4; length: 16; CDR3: CASSLGTRTGNTEAFF; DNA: TGTGCCAGCAGTTTGGGAACACGGACAGGTAACACTGAAGCTTTCTTT
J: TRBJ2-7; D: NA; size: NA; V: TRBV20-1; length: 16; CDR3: CSARMARSPQDYEQYF; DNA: TGCAGTGCTAGAATGGCCCGGAGTCCTCAGGACTACGAGCAGTACTTC
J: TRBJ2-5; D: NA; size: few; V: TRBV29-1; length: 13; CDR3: CSAASSLGETQYF; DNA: TGCAGCGCCGCGTCTAGCTTAGGGGAGACCCAGTACTTC
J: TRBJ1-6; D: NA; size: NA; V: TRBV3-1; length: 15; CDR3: CASSQVEGGYSPLHF; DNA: TGTGCCAGCAGCCAAGTCGAGGGAGGGTATTCACCCCTCCACTTT
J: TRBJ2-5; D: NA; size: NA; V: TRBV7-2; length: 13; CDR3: CASSSRGRETQYF; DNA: TGTGCCAGCAGCTCGAGAGGGAGAGAGACCCAGTACTTC
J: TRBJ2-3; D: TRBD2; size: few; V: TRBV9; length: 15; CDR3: CASSVASGIVDTQYF; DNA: TGTGCCAGCAGCGTAGCTAGCGGGATTGTAGATACGCAGTATTTT
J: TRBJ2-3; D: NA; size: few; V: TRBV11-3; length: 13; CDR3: CASSLDTVDTQYF; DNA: TGTGCCAGCAGCTTAGATACGGTCGATACGCAGTATTTT
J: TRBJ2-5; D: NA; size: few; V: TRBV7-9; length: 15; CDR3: CAGTEVAANQETQYF; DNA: TGTGCCGGAACCGAGGTAGCGGCGAACCAAGAGACCCAGTACTTC
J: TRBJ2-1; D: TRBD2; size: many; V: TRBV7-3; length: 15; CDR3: CASSLALAGGNEQFF; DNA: TGTGCCAGCAGCTTAGCCCTAGCGGGTGGGAATGAGCAGTTCTTC
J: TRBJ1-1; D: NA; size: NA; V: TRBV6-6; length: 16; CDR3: CASSYSREGRPTEAFF; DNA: TGTGCCAGCAGCTATTCACGGGAGGGGCGCCCCACTGAAGCTTTCTTT
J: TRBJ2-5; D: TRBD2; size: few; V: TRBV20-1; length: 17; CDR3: CSARDYRAGGLQETQYF; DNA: TGCAGTGCTAGAGATTATCGCGCGGGGGGTCTCCAAGAGACCCAGTACTTC
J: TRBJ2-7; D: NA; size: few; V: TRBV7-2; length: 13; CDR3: CASSLEWGNEQYF; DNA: TGTGCCAGCAGCTTAGAATGGGGCAACGAGCAGTACTTC
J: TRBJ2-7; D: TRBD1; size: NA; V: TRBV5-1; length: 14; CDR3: CASSLTGTGIEQYF; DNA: TGCGCCAGCAGCTTGACCGGGACAGGGATCGAGCAGTACTTC
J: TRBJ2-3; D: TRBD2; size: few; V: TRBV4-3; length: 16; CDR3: CASSQFTSGTTDTQYF; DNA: TGCGCCAGCAGCCAATTCACTAGCGGGACAACAGATACGCAGTATTTT
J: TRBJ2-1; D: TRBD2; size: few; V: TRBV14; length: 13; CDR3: CASGPAGVDEQFF; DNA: TGTGCCAGCGGGCCAGCGGGAGTGGATGAGCAGTTCTTC
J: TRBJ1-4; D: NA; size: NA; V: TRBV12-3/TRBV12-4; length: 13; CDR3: CASSARTVEKLFF; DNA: TGTGCCAGCAGCGCACGGACTGTTGAAAAACTGTTTTTT
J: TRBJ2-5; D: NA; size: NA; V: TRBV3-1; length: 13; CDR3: CASRRPGVETQYF; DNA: TGTGCCAGCAGACGGCCAGGGGTGGAGACCCAGTACTTC
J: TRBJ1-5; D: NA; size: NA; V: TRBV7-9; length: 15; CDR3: CASSLLGGAGQPQHF; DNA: TGTGCCAGCAGCTTACTGGGGGGCGCGGGTCAGCCCCAGCATTTT
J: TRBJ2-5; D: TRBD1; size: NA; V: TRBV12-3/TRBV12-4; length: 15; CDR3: CASSSPGTGKETQYF; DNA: TGTGCCAGCAGTTCCCCCGGGACAGGGAAAGAGACCCAGTACTTC
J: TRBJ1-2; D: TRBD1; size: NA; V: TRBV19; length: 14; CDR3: CASSPSGQHYGYTF; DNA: TGTGCCAGTAGTCCGTCGGGACAGCACTATGGCTACACCTTC